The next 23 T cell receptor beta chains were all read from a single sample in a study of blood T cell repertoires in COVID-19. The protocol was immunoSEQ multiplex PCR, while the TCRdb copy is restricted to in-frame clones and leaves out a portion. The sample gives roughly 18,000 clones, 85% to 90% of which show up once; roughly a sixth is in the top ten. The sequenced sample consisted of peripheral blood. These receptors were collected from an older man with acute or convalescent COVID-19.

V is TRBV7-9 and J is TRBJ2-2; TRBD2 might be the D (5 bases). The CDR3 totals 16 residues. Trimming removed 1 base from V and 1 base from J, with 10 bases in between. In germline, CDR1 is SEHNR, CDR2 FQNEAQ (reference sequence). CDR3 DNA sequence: TGTGCCAGCAGCTTAGTGGGTAGCGTGAACACCGGGGAGCTGTTTTTT. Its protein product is CASSLVGSVNTGELFF. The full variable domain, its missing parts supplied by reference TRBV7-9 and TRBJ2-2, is DTGVSQNPRHKITKRGQNVTFRCDPISEHNRLYWYRQTLGQGPEFLTYFQNEAQLEKSRLLSDRFSAERPKGSFSTLEIQRTEQGDSAMYLCASSLVGSVNTGELFFGEGSRLTVL.

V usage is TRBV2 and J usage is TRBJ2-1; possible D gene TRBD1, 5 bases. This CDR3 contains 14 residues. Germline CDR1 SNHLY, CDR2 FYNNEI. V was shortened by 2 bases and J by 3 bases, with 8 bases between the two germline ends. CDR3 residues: CASSERRDYNEQFF. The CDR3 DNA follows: TGTGCCAGCAGTGAACGCAGGGACTACAATGAGCAGTTCTTC.

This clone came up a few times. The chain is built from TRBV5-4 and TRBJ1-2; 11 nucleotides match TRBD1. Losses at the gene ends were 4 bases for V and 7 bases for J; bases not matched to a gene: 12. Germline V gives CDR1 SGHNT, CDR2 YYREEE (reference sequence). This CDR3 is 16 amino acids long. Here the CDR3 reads CASSPGTGGTPGGYTF. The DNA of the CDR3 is TGTGCCAGCAGCCCCGGGACAGGGGGGACGCCGGGTGGCTACACCTTC.

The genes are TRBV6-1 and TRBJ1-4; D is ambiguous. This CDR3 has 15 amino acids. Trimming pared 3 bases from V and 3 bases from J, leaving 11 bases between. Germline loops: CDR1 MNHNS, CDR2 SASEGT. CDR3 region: CASSDTHPANEKLFF. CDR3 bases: TGTGCCAGCAGTGACACACATCCCGCTAATGAAAAACTGTTTTTT.

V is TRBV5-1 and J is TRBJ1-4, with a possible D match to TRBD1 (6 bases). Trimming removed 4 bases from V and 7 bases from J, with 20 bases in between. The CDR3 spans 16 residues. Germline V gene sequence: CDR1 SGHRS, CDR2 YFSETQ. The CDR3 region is CASSPSARQGFEKLFF. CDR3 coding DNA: TGCGCCAGCAGCCCCTCAGCCAGGCAGGGGTTTGAAAAACTGTTTTTT.

The CDR3 DNA reads TGTGCCAGCAGCTTAGTTCTCGATGAGCAGTTCTTC. Translation: CASSLVLDEQFF. The rearrangement links TRBV7-9 to TRBJ2-1; D is undetermined. The V end was cut by 1 base, the J end by 8 bases, with 6 bases between. Germline loops: CDR1 SEHNR, CDR2 FQNEAQ (reference sequence). The CDR3 runs to 12 residues.

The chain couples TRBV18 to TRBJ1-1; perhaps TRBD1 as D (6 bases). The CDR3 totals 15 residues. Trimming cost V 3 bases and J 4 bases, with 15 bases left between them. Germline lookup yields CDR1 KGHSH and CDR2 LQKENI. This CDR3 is CASSPFKEGGTEAFF. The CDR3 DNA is TGTGCCAGCTCACCGTTTAAGGAAGGGGGCACTGAAGCTTTCTTT.

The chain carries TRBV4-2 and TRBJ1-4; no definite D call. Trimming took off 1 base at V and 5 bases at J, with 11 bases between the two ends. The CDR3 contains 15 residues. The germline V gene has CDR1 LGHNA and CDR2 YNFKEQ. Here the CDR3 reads CASSQAANYNEKLFF. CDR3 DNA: TGTGCCAGCAGCCAAGCCGCAAACTACAATGAAAAACTGTTTTTT.

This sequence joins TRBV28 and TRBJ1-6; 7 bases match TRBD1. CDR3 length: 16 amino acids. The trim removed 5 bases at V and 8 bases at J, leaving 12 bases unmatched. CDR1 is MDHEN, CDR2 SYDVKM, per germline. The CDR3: CASSTNRGQVDSPLHF. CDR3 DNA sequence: TGTGCCAGCAGTACTAACAGAGGACAGGTGGATTCACCCCTCCACTTT.

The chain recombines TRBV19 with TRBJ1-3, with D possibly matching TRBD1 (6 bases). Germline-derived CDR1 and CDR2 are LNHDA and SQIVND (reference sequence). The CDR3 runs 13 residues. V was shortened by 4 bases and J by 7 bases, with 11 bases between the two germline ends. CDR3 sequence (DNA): TGTGCCAGTAGTACAGGGGAAAGGAACACCATATATTTT. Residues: CASSTGERNTIYF.

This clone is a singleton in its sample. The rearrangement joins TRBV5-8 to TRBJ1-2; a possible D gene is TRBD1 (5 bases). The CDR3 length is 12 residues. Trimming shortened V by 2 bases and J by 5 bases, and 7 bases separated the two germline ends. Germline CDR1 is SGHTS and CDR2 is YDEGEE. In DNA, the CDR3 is TGTGCCAGCAGCTTTCAGGGATATGGCTACACCTTC. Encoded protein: CASSFQGYGYTF.

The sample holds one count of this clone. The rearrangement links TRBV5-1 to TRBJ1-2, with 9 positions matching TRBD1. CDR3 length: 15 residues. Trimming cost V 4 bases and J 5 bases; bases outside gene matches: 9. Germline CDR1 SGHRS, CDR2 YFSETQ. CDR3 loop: CASSGHRGRDYGYTF. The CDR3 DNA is TGCGCCAGCAGCGGCCACAGGGGGCGAGATTATGGCTACACCTTC.

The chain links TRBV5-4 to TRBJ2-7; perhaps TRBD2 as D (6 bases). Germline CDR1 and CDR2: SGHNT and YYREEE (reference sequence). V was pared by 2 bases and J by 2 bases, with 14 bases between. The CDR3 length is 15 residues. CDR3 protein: CASSFGGRLAYEQYF. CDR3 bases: TGTGCCAGCAGCTTTGGAGGGAGGCTTGCCTACGAGCAGTACTTC.

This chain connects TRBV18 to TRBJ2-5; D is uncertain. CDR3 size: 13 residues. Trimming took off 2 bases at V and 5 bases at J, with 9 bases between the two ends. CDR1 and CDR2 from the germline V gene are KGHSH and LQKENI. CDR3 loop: CASSPSTLETQYF. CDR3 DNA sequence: TGTGCCAGCTCACCAAGTACTTTGGAGACCCAGTACTTC.

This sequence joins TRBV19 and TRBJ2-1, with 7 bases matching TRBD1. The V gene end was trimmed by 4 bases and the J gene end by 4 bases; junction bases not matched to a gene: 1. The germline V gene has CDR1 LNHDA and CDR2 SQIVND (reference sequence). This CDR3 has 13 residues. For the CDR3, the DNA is TGTGCCAGTAGTAGGGGACAGTACAATGAGCAGTTCTTC. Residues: CASSRGQYNEQFF.

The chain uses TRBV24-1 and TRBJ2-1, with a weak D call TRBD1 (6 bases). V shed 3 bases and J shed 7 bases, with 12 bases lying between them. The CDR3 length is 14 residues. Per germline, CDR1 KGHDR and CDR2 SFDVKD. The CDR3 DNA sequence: TGTGCCACCAGTGATCTCGGACAGAAAAATGAGCAGTTCTTC. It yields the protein CATSDLGQKNEQFF.

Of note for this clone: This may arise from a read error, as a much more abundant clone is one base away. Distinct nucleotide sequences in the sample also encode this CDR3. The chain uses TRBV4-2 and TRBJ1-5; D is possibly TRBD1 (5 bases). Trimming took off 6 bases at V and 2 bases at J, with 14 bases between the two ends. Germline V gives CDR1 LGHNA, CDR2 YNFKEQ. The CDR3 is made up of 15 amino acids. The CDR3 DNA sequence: TGTGCCAGCAGTCAGGCGGGGGGTGGCAATCAGCCCCAGCATTTT. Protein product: CASSQAGGGNQPQHF.

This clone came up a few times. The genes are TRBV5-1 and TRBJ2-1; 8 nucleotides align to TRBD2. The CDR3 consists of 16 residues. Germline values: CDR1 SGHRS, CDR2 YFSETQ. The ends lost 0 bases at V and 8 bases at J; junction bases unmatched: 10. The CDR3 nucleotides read TGCGCCAGCAGCTTGGAAATAACTAGCGGTCTCGATGAGCAGTTCTTC. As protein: CASSLEITSGLDEQFF. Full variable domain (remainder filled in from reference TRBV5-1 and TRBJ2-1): KAGVTQTPRYLIKTRGQQVTLSCSPISGHRSVSWYQQTPGQGLQFLFEYFSETQRNKGNFPGRFSGRQFSNSRSEMNVSTLELGDSALYLCASSLEITSGLDEQFFGPGTRLTVL.

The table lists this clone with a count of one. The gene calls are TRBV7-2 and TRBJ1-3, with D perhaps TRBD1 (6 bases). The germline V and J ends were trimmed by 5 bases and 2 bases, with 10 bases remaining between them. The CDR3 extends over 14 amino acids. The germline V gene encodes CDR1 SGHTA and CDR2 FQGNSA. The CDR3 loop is CASSPGQPGNTIYF. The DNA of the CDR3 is TGTGCCAGCAGCCCCGGACAGCCTGGAAACACCATATATTTT.

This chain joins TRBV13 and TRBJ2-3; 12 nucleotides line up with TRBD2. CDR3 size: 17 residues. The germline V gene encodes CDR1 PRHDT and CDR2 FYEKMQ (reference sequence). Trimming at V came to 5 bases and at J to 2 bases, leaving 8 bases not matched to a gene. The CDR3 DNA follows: TGTGCCAGCAGCCCCACGACTAGCGGGAGCCCCACAGATACGCAGTATTTT. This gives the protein CASSPTTSGSPTDTQYF. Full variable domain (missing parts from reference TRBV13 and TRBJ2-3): AAGVIQSPRHLIKEKRETATLKCYPIPRHDTVYWYQQGPGQDPQFLISFYEKMQSDKGSIPDRFSAQQFSDYHSELNMSSLELGDSALYFCASSPTTSGSPTDTQYFGPGTRLTVL.

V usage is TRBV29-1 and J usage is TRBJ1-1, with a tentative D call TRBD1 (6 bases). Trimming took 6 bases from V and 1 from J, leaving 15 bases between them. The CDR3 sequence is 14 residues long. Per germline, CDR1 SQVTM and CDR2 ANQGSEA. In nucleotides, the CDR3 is TGCAGCGTGGCAAAAAGACAGGCGAACACTGAAGCTTTCTTT. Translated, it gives CSVAKRQANTEAFF.

CDR3 bases: TGTGCCAGCAGCCAAGTAGGAGGGCTAGGTTCACCCCTCCACTTT. This encodes CASSQVGGLGSPLHF. This chain links TRBV4-2 with TRBJ1-6; no clear D gene. This CDR3 has 15 amino acids. CDR1 is LGHNA, CDR2 YNFKEQ, per germline. Trimming removed 1 base from V and 9 bases from J, with 13 bases in between.

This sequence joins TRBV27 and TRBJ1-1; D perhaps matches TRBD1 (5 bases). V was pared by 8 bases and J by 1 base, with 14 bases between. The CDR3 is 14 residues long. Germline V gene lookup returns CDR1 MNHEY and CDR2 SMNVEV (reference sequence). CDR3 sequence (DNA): TGTGCCAGCCGCCGGCAGGGTGCGAACACTGAAGCTTTCTTT. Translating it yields CASRRQGANTEAFF.